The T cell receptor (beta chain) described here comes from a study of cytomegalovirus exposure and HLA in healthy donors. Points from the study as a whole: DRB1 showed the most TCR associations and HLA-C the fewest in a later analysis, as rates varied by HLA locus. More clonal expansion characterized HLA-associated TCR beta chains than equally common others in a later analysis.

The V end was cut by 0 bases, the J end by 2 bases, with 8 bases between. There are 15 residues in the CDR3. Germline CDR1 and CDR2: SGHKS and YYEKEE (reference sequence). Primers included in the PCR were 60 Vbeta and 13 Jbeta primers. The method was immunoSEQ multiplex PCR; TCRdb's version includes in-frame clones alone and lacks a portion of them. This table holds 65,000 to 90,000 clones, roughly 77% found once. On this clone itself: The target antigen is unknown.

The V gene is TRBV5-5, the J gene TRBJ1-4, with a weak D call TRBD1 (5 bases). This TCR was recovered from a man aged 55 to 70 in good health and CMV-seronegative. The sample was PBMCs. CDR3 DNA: TGTGCCAGCAGCTTGGCCCCAGGGACTAATGAAAAACTGTTTTTT. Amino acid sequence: CASSLAPGTNEKLFF.